The 9 T cell receptor beta chains below all came from one sample that was sequenced in a study of CD8+CD57+ T cells in acquired aplastic anemia. Profiles of TCR beta VDJ and CDR3 were generated from a genomic DNA template. TCRdb processed the reads anew with MiXCR; each CDR3 protein has one entry. The sample yields more than 150,000 distinct CDR3 sequences, 40% to 55% seen once. The sample was sorted CD4+, CD8+, or CD8+CD57+ T cells (not recorded which) from PBMCs. All receptors come from a human donor in good health.

J is TRBJ2-7 and V is TRBV6-5; maybe TRBD2 (5 bases). Germline CDR1 is MNHEY and CDR2 is SVGAGI. Trimming cost V 0 bases and J 2 bases, with 11 bases left between them. The CDR3 consists of 15 residues. Written as DNA, the CDR3 is TGTGCCAGCAGTTACTCGGCTAGCCCGACCTACGAGCAGTACTTC. Translation: CASSYSASPTYEQYF.

The chain couples TRBV20-1 to TRBJ2-3, with 7 bases that match TRBD2. Germline CDR1 is DFQATT and CDR2 is SNEGSKA (reference sequence). CDR3 length equals 16 residues. J lost 2 bases, V lost 6 bases, and 14 bases had no gene match. The CDR3 here is CSARTGGGSNTDTQYF. The CDR3 DNA reads as TGCAGTGCCCGTACCGGAGGCGGGAGTAACACAGATACGCAGTATTTT.

This clonotype was seen only a few times. The chain combines TRBV10-3 with TRBJ2-5; D is perhaps TRBD1 or TRBD2 (6 bases each). The CDR3 totals 13 residues. Germline V gene data show CDR1 as ENHRY and CDR2 as SYGVKD. The V end was cut by 3 bases, the J end by 5 bases, with 10 bases between. The CDR3 is CAISERGAETQYF. The CDR3 DNA reads as TGTGCCATCAGTGAAAGGGGGGCGGAGACCCAGTACTTC.

CDR3 in amino acids: CASSPPADGELFF. In DNA, the CDR3 is TGTGCCAGCAGCCCCCCGGCGGACGGGGAGCTGTTTTTT. The rearrangement uses TRBV7-4 and TRBJ2-2, with unresolved D. Germline CDR1 reads SGHVT; CDR2 reads SQSDAQ. CDR3 size: 13 residues. V was clipped by 5 bases and J by 7 bases, with 11 bases between them.

The chain employs TRBV20-1 and TRBJ2-3, with 8 positions matching TRBD1. Germline CDR1 is DFQATT and CDR2 is SNEGSKA (reference sequence). Trimming cost V 4 bases and J 6 bases; bases outside gene matches: 6. This CDR3 has 13 amino acids. The DNA of the CDR3 is TGCAGTGCTATACAGGGGGGTTCGGATACGCAGTATTTT. Its translation: CSAIQGGSDTQYF.

The genes are TRBV15 and TRBJ1-1; D not certain. This CDR3 comprises 15 residues. Between the trimmed V and J ends, which lost 5 bases and 4 bases, there was a span of 17 bases. CDR1 and CDR2 from the germline V gene are LNHNV and YYDKDF (reference sequence). The CDR3, as DNA: TGTGCCACCAGCTCCATGACTCCTGGGGTCACTGAAGCTTTCTTT. Its protein product is CATSSMTPGVTEAFF.

This clonotype has a count of ten or more. The chain joins TRBV12-3 or TRBV12-4 to TRBJ1-1, with unresolved D. V was clipped by 8 bases and J by 0 bases, with 10 bases between them. The CDR3 has 13 residues. This CDR3 is CASLSRLNTEAFF. In DNA, the CDR3 is TGTGCCAGCCTATCACGGCTGAACACTGAAGCTTTCTTT.

The chain is built from TRBV7-9 and TRBJ2-5; TRBD2 aligns across 9 bases. CDR3 length: 16 residues. Unmatched junction bases numbered 4, after V lost 1 base and J lost 1 base. CDR1 SEHNR and CDR2 FQNEAQ come from the germline V gene (reference sequence). Written as DNA, the CDR3 is TGTGCCAGCAGCTTAGGAGCGGGGGGAGGCCAAGAGACCCAGTACTTC. The encoded protein is CASSLGAGGGQETQYF.

In this sample, this clonotype turned up many times. This sequence joins TRBV15 and TRBJ2-1; 11 bases line up with TRBD2. In germline, CDR1 is LNHNV, CDR2 YYDKDF (reference sequence). J lost 0 bases, V lost 0 bases, and 1 base had no gene match. This CDR3 comprises 17 residues. CDR3 coding DNA: TGTGCCACCAGCAGAGAGACTAGCGGGAACTCCTACAATGAGCAGTTCTTC. This codes for CATSRETSGNSYNEQFF.